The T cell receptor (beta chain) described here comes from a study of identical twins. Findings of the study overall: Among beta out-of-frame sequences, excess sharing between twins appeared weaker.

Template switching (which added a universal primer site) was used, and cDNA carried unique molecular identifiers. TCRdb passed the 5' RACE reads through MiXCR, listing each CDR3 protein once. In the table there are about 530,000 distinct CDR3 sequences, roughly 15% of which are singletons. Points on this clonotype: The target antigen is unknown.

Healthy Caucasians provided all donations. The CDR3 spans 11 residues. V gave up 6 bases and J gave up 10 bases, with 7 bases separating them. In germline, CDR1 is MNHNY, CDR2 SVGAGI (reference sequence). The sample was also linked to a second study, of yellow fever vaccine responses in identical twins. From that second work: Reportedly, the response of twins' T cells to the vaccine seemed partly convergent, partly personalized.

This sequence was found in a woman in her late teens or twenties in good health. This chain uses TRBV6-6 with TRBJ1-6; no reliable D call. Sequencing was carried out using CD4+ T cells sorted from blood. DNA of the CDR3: TGTGCCAGCAGGTCGTCCTCACCCCTCCACTTT. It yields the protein CASRSSSPLHF.